These 22 T cell receptor beta chains were sequenced from one sample in a study of blood T cells in healthy people across ages (dated by TCRdb to 2014 to 2015). The library came from 5' RACE. TCRdb lists the instrument as Illumina HiSeq 2500. A second PCR of 7 to 11 cycles was performed with a sample-barcoded 5' primer and a J-beta primer mix. TCRdb itself trimmed the public reads at Q25 with fastp, ran MiXCR and retained productive beta chains. Every CDR3 protein is listed once, alongside the most common genes and DNA of its rows. The sample data list hundreds of thousands of distinct CDR3 sequences, and approximately 25% of these were observed just once. The top ten hold more than 7.5% of the sample. The data also belong to a second study, concerning T cells of mothers and their children.

What was sequenced was blood. The source of these receptors is a boy younger than 18 in good health.

This sequence joins TRBV28 and TRBJ2-7; D remains unclear. Germline assignment: CDR1 MDHEN and CDR2 SYDVKM. This CDR3 has 13 amino acids. The ends were cut back, 2 bases at V and 3 bases at J, with 8 bases in the middle. The DNA of the CDR3 is TGTGCCAGCAGTTTACGCCCGAACTACGAGCAGTACTTC. It is translated as CASSLRPNYEQYF.

The gene calls are TRBV7-2 and TRBJ2-1; the match to TRBD2 covers 12 bases. CDR3 size: 16 residues. Germline CDR1 SGHTA, CDR2 FQGNSA. With V trimmed by 4 bases and J by 3 bases, 4 bases remained unmatched. CDR3 DNA sequence: TGTGCCAGCAGCTCACTAGCGGGGGGTGACTACAATGAGCAGTTCTTC. It yields the protein CASSSLAGGDYNEQFF. Full variable domain (outside the CDR3, taken from reference TRBV7-2 and TRBJ2-1): GAGVSQSPSNKVTEKGKDVELRCDPISGHTALYWYRQSLGQGLEFLIYFQGNSAPDKSGLPSDRFSAERTGGSVSTLTIQRTQQEDSAVYLCASSSLAGGDYNEQFFGPGTRLTVL.

The chain joins TRBV6-6 to TRBJ2-3, with 8 bases that match TRBD2. CDR1 is MNHNY, CDR2 SVGAGI, per germline (reference sequence). The CDR3 length is 14 residues. V gave up 7 bases and J gave up 3 bases; unmatched junction bases: 6. The CDR3 coding sequence is TGTGCCAGCAAGGTCGGGGGGGTGACAGATACGCAGTATTTT. Protein: CASKVGGVTDTQYF.

This chain uses TRBV29-1 with TRBJ2-7; 7 nucleotides agree with TRBD2. Per germline, CDR1 SQVTM and CDR2 ANQGSEA. The CDR3 runs to 13 residues. With V trimmed by 5 bases and J by 5 bases, 9 bases remained unmatched. The CDR3 sequence: CSVPSSGTDEQYF. For the CDR3, the DNA is TGCAGCGTTCCATCTAGCGGAACCGACGAGCAGTACTTC.

The chain employs TRBV29-1 and TRBJ2-3, with 7 bases matching TRBD1. CDR1 and CDR2 (germline): SQVTM, ANQGSEA. Trimming at V came to 8 bases and at J to 2 bases, leaving 7 bases not matched to a gene. The CDR3 totals 13 residues. In DNA, the CDR3 is TGCAGCCTTTGGGGACAGAACACAGATACGCAGTATTTT. It yields the protein CSLWGQNTDTQYF.

The CDR3 region is CASSAYGGEKLFF. The CDR3, as DNA: TGTGCCAGCAGTGCTTACGGTGGGGAAAAACTGTTTTTT. This chain joins TRBV7-9 and TRBJ1-4; D gene uncertain. The CDR3 sequence is 13 residues long. CDR1 and CDR2 (germline): SEHNR, FQNEAQ (reference sequence). V lost 6 bases, J lost 8 bases, and 13 bases lay in between. Complete variable domain (other parts from reference TRBV7-9 and TRBJ1-4): DTGVSQNPRHKITKRGQNVTFRCDPISEHNRLYWYRQTLGQGPEFLTYFQNEAQLEKSRLLSDRFSAERPKGSFSTLEIQRTEQGDSAMYLCASSAYGGEKLFFGSGTQLSVL.

The chain recombines TRBV6-2 or TRBV6-3 with TRBJ2-1, with 7 bases aligning to TRBD2. Trimming at V came to 5 bases and at J to 10 bases, leaving 11 bases not matched to a gene. Germline assignment: CDR1 MNHEY and CDR2 SVGEGT. The CDR3 extends over 14 amino acids. In nucleotides, the CDR3 is TGTGCCAGCAGTCCGGGGGGTCTAGCGTTCGAGCAGTTCTTC. This codes for CASSPGGLAFEQFF.

There are many counts of this clonotype. The rearrangement links TRBV20-1 to TRBJ2-7; 9 bases align to TRBD2. Trimming at V came to 1 base and at J to 5 bases, leaving 6 bases not matched to a gene. The CDR3 has 14 residues. Germline values: CDR1 DFQATT, CDR2 SNEGSKA (reference sequence). The DNA for the CDR3 is TGCAGTGCTAGAGTAGCGGGAGTTAGGAACGAGCAGTACTTC. Protein product: CSARVAGVRNEQYF.

This clonotype turned up a few times. This chain joins TRBV20-1 and TRBJ2-7; perhaps D is TRBD1 or TRBD2 (5 bases each). The CDR3 extends over 15 amino acids. The germline gives CDR1 DFQATT, CDR2 SNEGSKA (reference sequence). V was pared by 1 base and J by 3 bases, with 16 bases between. CDR3 in amino acids: CSARAFAGADYEQYF. CDR3 in DNA: TGCAGTGCTAGAGCCTTCGCCGGGGCAGACTACGAGCAGTACTTC.

This clonotype has a handful of counts. The V and J genes are TRBV3-1 and TRBJ1-3; TRBD1 is a possible D gene (6 bases). In germline, CDR1 is LGHDT, CDR2 YNNKEL (reference sequence). The CDR3 loop spans 15 amino acids. The V and J ends lost 6 bases and 4 bases respectively, with 16 bases between them. CDR3: CASSRTALGGNTIYF. The CDR3 DNA follows: TGTGCCAGCAGTCGGACAGCCTTAGGGGGAAACACCATATATTTT. The whole variable domain, filled in from reference TRBV3-1 and TRBJ1-3, reads DTAVSQTPKYLVTQMGNDKSIKCEQNLGHDTMYWYKQDSKKFLKIMFSYNNKELIINETVPNRFSPKSPDKAHLNLHINSLELGDSAVYFCASSRTALGGNTIYFGEGSWLTVV.

The sample holds a few counts of this clonotype. The chain uses TRBV29-1 and TRBJ2-4; D gene ambiguous. V lost 6 bases to trimming and J lost 6 bases, with 12 bases between them. CDR1 and CDR2 (germline): SQVTM, ANQGSEA. This CDR3 is built from 12 residues. The CDR3 bases are TGCAGCGTCGCAGGAGATGGAAACATTCAGTACTTC. It encodes CSVAGDGNIQYF.

This clonotype came up a few times. This rearrangement joins TRBV5-6 to TRBJ2-4; weak D call: TRBD2 (6 bases). Germline V gene data show CDR1 as SGHDT and CDR2 as YYEEEE. V was trimmed by 5 bases and J by 0 bases, leaving 9 bases between them. The CDR3 extends over 14 amino acids. The CDR3 is CASSGGIAKNIQYF. In nucleotides, the CDR3 is TGTGCCAGCAGTGGGGGGATAGCCAAAAACATTCAGTACTTC.

V usage is TRBV7-2 and J usage is TRBJ1-2, with D hard to call. The CDR3 loop spans 14 amino acids. V lost 4 bases to trimming and J lost 6 bases, with 15 bases between them. CDR1 is SGHTA, CDR2 FQGNSA, per germline. CDR3: CASSSREGRHGYTF. For the CDR3, the DNA is TGTGCCAGCAGCTCAAGGGAGGGTCGCCATGGCTACACCTTC.

The V gene is TRBV11-3, the J gene TRBJ2-1, with TRBD1 matching over 7 bases. The J segment lost 8 bases and the V segment lost 2 bases, leaving 3 bases of the junction unmatched. This CDR3 contains 13 residues. Per germline, CDR1 SGHNT and CDR2 YENEEA. The CDR3 sequence: CASSLRTGDEQFF. The DNA of the CDR3 is TGTGCCAGCAGCTTAAGGACAGGCGATGAGCAGTTCTTC.

This clonotype has more than one count but fewer than ten. This sequence joins TRBV7-2 and TRBJ2-3, with 7 nucleotides matching TRBD1. V trimming: 6 bases; J trimming: 6 bases; junction bases outside the gene matches: 21. The CDR3 spans 18 residues. The germline gives CDR1 SGHTA, CDR2 FQGNSA. CDR3 DNA sequence: TGTGCCAGCAGAAAAGGGCTCTCCCGGGACAGAGGAATGGATACGCAGTATTTT. Translated, it gives CASRKGLSRDRGMDTQYF.

J is TRBJ2-1 and V is TRBV5-8; 8 positions agree with TRBD2. Germline V CDR1 and CDR2: SGHTS, YDEGEE. The CDR3 runs to 15 residues. The J segment lost 13 bases and the V segment lost 4 bases, leaving 16 bases of the junction unmatched. The CDR3 loop is CASSRGLGTTMGQFF. CDR3 coding DNA: TGTGCCAGCAGCCGGGGACTAGGTACAACTATGGGTCAGTTCTTC.

This clonotype was seen a handful of times. The chain couples TRBV9 to TRBJ1-2, with D unclear. Germline CDR1 reads SGDLS; CDR2 reads YYNGEE. The CDR3 runs 11 residues. In nucleotides, the CDR3 is TGTGTCTCAGGTGTTTACTATGGCTACACCTTC. Its protein is CVSGVYYGYTF.

The chain employs TRBV25-1 and TRBJ1-2; no definite D call. The CDR3 totals 11 residues. Trimming removed 1 base at V and 8 bases at J, with 5 bases between. In germline, CDR1 is MGHDK, CDR2 SYGVNS. This CDR3 is CASSESLGYTF. The CDR3 nucleotides read TGTGCCAGCAGTGAATCCCTCGGCTACACCTTC.

This rearrangement joins TRBV29-1 to TRBJ2-3; 10 bases are shared with TRBD1. The germline V gene encodes CDR1 SQVTM and CDR2 ANQGSEA. V lost 7 bases and J lost 2; bases outside the gene matches: 12. This CDR3 is built from 16 residues. In DNA, the CDR3 is TGCAGCGCCGCTTCCTGGACAGGGGGAGACACAGATACGCAGTATTTT. Its translation is CSAASWTGGDTDTQYF.

This clonotype turned up a few times. The chain combines TRBV9 with TRBJ2-2; no clear D gene. CDR1 and CDR2 (germline): SGDLS, YYNGEE. The CDR3 length is 16 residues. Trimming shortened V by 0 bases and J by 0 bases, and 9 bases separated the two germline ends. In DNA, the CDR3 is TGTGCCAGCAGCGTAGAACCGGGCCCGAACACCGGGGAGCTGTTTTTT. This translates into CASSVEPGPNTGELFF.

Here the CDR3 DNA reads TGCAGTGCTCGTGAGCCCCTGAGCCAGTCTGGGGCCAACGTCCTGACTTTC. Its protein product is CSAREPLSQSGANVLTF. This chain uses TRBV20-1 with TRBJ2-6; D gene ambiguous. Germline CDR1 is DFQATT and CDR2 is SNEGSKA (reference sequence). The germline V and J ends were trimmed by 5 bases and 1 base, with 18 bases remaining between them. This CDR3 is 17 amino acids long.

This clonotype was counted a few times. The V and J genes are TRBV5-1 and TRBJ2-1; D remains unclear. Per germline, CDR1 SGHRS and CDR2 YFSETQ. CDR3 length equals 14 residues. The CDR3 DNA sequence: TGCGTCGGCAGCCGAACCGCCAAGTCAGATGAGCAGTTCTTC. Amino acids: CVGSRTAKSDEQFF. The full variable domain, completed using reference TRBV5-1 and TRBJ2-1, is KAGVTQTPRYLIKTRGQQVTLSCSPISGHRSVSWYQQTPGQGLQFLFEYFSETQRNKGNFPGRFSGRQFSNSRSEMNVSTLELGDSALYLCVGSRTAKSDEQFFGPGTRLTVL.